This TCR beta chain was obtained from a study of cytomegalovirus exposure and HLA in healthy donors. The PCR employed 60 Vbeta primers together with 13 Jbeta primers. Clones were read by immunoSEQ multiplex PCR, and TCRdb kept only the in-frame ones, dropping some. Of tens of thousands of clones listed, around 68% are singletons. This CDR3 is built from 15 residues. V lost 6 bases to trimming and J lost 3 bases, with 17 bases between them. Germline values: CDR1 LNHDA, CDR2 SQIVND (reference sequence). This TCR came from a man aged 25-45 years in good health and CMV-seronegative. The specimen sequenced was PBMCs. The gene calls are TRBV19 and TRBJ1-2; D remains ambiguous. Here the CDR3 reads CASREVRPGDYGYTF. Written as DNA, the CDR3 is TGTGCCAGTAGGGAGGTGCGGCCGGGAGACTATGGCTACACCTTC. Supplemented by reference TRBV19 and TRBJ1-2, the full variable domain reads DGGITQSPKYLFRKEGQNVTLSCEQNLNHDAMYWYRQDPGQGLRLIYYSQIVNDFQKGDIAEGYSVSREKKESFPLTVTSAQKNPTAFYLCASREVRPGDYGYTFGSGTRLTVV.